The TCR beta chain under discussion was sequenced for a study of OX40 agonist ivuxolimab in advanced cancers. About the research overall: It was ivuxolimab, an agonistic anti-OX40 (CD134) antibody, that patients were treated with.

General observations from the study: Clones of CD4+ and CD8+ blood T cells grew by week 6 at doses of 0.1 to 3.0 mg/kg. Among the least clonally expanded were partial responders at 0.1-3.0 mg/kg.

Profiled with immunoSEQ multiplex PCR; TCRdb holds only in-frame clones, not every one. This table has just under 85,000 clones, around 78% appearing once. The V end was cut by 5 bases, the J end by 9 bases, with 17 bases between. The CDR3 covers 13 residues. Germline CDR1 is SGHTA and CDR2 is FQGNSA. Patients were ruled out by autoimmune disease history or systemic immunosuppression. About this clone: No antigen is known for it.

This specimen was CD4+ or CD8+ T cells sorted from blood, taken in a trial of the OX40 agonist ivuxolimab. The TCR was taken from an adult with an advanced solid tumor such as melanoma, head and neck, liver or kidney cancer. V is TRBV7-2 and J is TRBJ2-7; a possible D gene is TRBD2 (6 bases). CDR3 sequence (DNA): TGTGCCAGCAGCCAAACGACGGGACTCGGGCAGTACTTC. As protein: CASSQTTGLGQYF.